This entry features one T cell receptor (beta chain) sequence. Which antigen it targets is not known. No per-base quality is available; no much larger clone lies one base away. These data belong to a study of T-cell reconstitution after alpha-beta-depleted transplantation in children (dated by TCRdb to 2016 to 2018). As for the study more broadly: T-cell immune reconstitution after TCRalphabeta/CD19-depleted allogeneic hematopoietic cell transplantation in children was quantitatively tracked in the study by means of TCR repertoire profiling. Broad study findings and their caveats: Over the following months the frequencies of hyperexpanded clones went down, and after one year T-cell counts and TCRbeta diversity were mostly credited to newly produced T cells. In some patients, the high TCRbeta diversity seen at day 60 was put down to recipient T cells and intrathymic progenitors that had survived conditioning. Apparently early alphabetaT-cell count recovery about two months after transplant reportedly relied on only several hundred rapidly expanded clones derived from non-depleted graft cells.

Taken from cysteine to phenylalanine, the CDR3 has 11 residues. Only the CDR3 DNA stays, 33 bases, in frame from base 1. Relative to germline, V is 2 bases shorter and J is 5 bases shorter, with 4 bases between their ends. The germline V gene sets CDR1 to ENHRY and CDR2 to SYGVKD. The label giving this sample's treatment or condition can be read as: allogeneic hematopoietic cell transplantation with graft depleted of TCRalphabeta T cells and CD19 B cells. The children who served as transplant recipients had been given grafts of TCRalphabeta/CD19-depleted allogeneic hematopoietic cells. Receptor libraries were prepared by PCR. The instrument was an Illumina HiSeq 2500. TCR libraries were prepared with molecular barcoding, using unique molecular identifiers to normalize TCRbeta repertoire quantification. The public sequencing data were trimmed at Q25 with fastp and processed into clonotypes with MiXCR by TCRdb, which kept only in-frame beta chains. Rows with a matching CDR3 protein are joined into one entry that keeps the most common DNA and genes. The sample table records 250,000 to 400,000 distinct CDR3 sequences; 23% of these occur just once. The leading ten clones occupy roughly 11% of the sample.

Here the sequenced sample was PBMCs, mostly from graft donor cells, taken 180 days after TCRalphabeta/CD19-depleted stem cell transplant. The chain couples TRBV10-3 to TRBJ2-7, with the D segment identity uncertain. This clonotype originated in a male patient between 5 and 17 years old who had a stem cell transplant for acute lymphoblastic leukemia, so the T cells may come from the graft donor. The CDR3 here reads CAISETNEQYF. In nucleotide form, the sequence is TGTGCCATCAGTGAGACGAACGAGCAGTACTTC.